This T cell receptor beta chain was captured in a study of blood T cells in healthy people across ages. Findings and caveats of the study: Correlation between TCR beta diversity and naive T cell percentage was strong. Roughly linear age-related decline in beta diversity appeared, significant by age roughly 40.

To note about this clonotype: What it binds is unknown.

Primers used in a second PCR of roughly 6 to 12 cycles were a sample-barcoded 5' primer and a J-beta primer mix. MiXCR, run by TCRdb on the 5' RACE reads, gives a single entry per CDR3 protein. This sample has about 1.6 million distinct CDR3 sequences, with 30% to 40% found just once. The length of the CDR3 is 16 residues. Trimming stripped 0 bases from V and 2 bases from J, with 14 bases between. The germline gives CDR1 LGHNA, CDR2 YNFKEQ. The individuals who served as donors were healthy Caucasians living in Russia, aged about 6 to 90. Collection of about 9.4 milliliters of peripheral blood was performed for each donor.

The rearrangement uses TRBV4-2 and TRBJ2-7; unclear D gene. Source material: blood. This receptor was taken from a woman under 40 in good health. The CDR3 here is CASSQEADRRPYEQYF. The CDR3 bases are TGTGCCAGCAGCCAAGAGGCCGACCGAAGACCCTACGAGCAGTACTTC.